Listed below are T cell receptor beta chains from one sample, sequenced in a study of Ad26.COV2.S vaccination and SARS-CoV-2 variants. TCRdb's copy holds only in-frame clones and misses some; the assay was immunoSEQ multiplex PCR. The table has 440,000 or so clones, 89% seen once. The starting material was peripheral blood, obtained in a trial of Ad26.COV2.S vaccine versus placebo. The receptors were gathered from a person between 18 and 60 years old who received the Ad26.COV2.S COVID-19 vaccine or a placebo. Each CDR3 is given without its conserved first and last residue. Each record gives: V gene, J gene, CDR3 protein.

TRBV7-3,TRBJ2-7,ASSSSGGLLYEQY
TRBV2,TRBJ1-1,ASSYDKNTEAF
TRBV7-8,TRBJ2-5,ASSPRLAGVRGQETQY
TRBV3-1/TRBV3-2,TRBJ2-3,ASMRGRADTQY
TRBV19,TRBJ1-3,ASSRGSGNTIY
TRBV2,TRBJ1-4,ASSLTGFNEKLF
TRBV7-2,TRBJ2-5,ASSLGYQETQY
TRBV18,TRBJ1-2,ASSYTGTGDGYT
TRBV6-2/TRBV6-3,TRBJ2-1,ASSYSIRLQNEQF
TRBV27,TRBJ1-1,ASSFHQGGTEAF
TRBV5-1,TRBJ1-1,ASSLGPLKMNTEAF
TRBV6-5,TRBJ1-1,ASSRQGGNTEAF
TRBV20-1,TRBJ1-2,SATLYGYT
TRBV4-3,TRBJ2-2,ASSHLTADGELF
TRBV7-2,TRBJ1-5,ASSPGGVQPQH
TRBV28,TRBJ1-1,ASSLRRGRNTEAF